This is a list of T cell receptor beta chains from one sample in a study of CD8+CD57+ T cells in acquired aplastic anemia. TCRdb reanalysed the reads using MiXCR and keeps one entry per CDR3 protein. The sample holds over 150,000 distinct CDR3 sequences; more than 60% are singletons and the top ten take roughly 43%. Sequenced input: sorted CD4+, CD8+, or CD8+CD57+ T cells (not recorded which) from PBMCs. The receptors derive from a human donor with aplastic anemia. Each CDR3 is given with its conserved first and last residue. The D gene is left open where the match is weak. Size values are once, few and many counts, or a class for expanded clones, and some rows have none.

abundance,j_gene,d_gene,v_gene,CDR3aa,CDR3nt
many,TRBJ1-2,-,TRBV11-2,CASSLKTANYGYTF,TGTGCCAGCAGCCTAAAGACGGCGAACTATGGCTACACCTTC
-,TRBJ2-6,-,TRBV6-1,CASSAFAGRGANVLTF,TGTGCCAGCAGTGCTTTCGCGGGGCGTGGGGCCAACGTCCTGACTTTC
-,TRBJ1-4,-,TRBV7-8,CTSSPGTGNEKLFF,TGTACCAGCAGCCCCGGGACGGGTAATGAAAAACTGTTTTTT
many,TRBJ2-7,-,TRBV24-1,CATSDLTRPNEQYF,TGTGCCACCAGTGATTTGACCAGGCCTAACGAGCAGTACTTC
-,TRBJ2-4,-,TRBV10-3,CAISESQAENIQYF,TGTGCCATCAGTGAGTCTCAAGCGGAAAACATTCAGTACTTC
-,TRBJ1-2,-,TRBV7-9,CASSPSGGGVLGYTF,TGTGCCAGCAGCCCCAGCGGGGGCGGGGTCTTGGGCTACACCTTC
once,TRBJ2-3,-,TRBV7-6,CASSLLFKNPDTQYF,TGTGCCAGCAGCTTACTCTTTAAGAATCCAGATACGCAGTATTTT
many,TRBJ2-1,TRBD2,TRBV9,CASSVGLAGGGSYNEQFF,TGTGCCAGCAGCGTAGGCCTAGCGGGGGGGGGCTCCTACAATGAGCAGTTCTTC
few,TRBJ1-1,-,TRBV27,CASSLPRVRLVTEAFF,TGTGCCAGCAGTTTACCCCGTGTTAGACTGGTCACTGAAGCTTTCTTT
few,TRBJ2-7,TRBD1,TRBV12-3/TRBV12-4,CASSLGQGSSYEQYF,TGTGCCAGCAGTTTAGGACAGGGAAGCTCCTACGAGCAGTACTTC
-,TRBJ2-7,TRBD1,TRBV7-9,CASSLGQALLVGEQYF,TGTGCCAGCAGCTTGGGACAGGCCCTCTTGGTTGGGGAGCAGTACTTC
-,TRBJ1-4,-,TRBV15,CATSRGPLEGGNEKLFF,TGTGCCACCAGCCGTGGACCGTTGGAGGGGGGGAATGAAAAACTGTTTTTT
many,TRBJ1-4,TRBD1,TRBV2,CASSYQGAGVNEKLFF,TGTGCCAGCAGTTATCAGGGGGCGGGCGTTAATGAAAAACTGTTTTTT
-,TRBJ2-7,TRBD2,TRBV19,CASSVVAGGDEQYF,TGCGCCAGCAGTGTTGTAGCCGGGGGGGACGAGCAGTACTTC
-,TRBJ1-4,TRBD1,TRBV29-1,CSVGTGDEKLFF,TGCAGCGTCGGGACAGGGGATGAAAAACTGTTTTTT
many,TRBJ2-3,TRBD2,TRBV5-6,CASSLEERGGSATDTQYF,TGTGCCAGCAGCTTGGAGGAGCGGGGGGGCTCTGCGACAGATACGCAGTATTTT
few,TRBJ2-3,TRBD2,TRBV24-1,CATAGTSKNTQYF,TGTGCCACCGCCGGGACTAGCAAGAATACGCAGTATTTT
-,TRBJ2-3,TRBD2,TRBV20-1,CSVGAGSTDTQYF,TGCAGTGTTGGAGCGGGGAGCACAGATACGCAGTATTTT
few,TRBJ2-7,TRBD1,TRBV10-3,CAISESGQGAGEQYF,TGTGCCATCAGTGAGTCCGGACAGGGGGCGGGGGAGCAGTACTTC
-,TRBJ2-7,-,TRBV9,CASSVGPPGEQYF,TGTGCCAGCAGCGTCGGTCCACCGGGGGAGCAGTACTTC
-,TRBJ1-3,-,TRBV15,CATSRDYGSSGNTIYF,TGTGCCACCAGCAGAGACTACGGGAGCTCTGGAAACACCATATATTTT
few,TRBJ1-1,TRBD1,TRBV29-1,CSGRTGVAEAFF,TGCAGCGGTAGGACAGGGGTCGCTGAAGCTTTCTTT
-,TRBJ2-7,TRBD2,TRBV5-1,CASSLGEGYSYEQYF,TGCGCCAGCAGCTTGGGGGAGGGTTACTCCTACGAGCAGTACTTC
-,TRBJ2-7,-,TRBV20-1,CSAIRGNYEQYF,TGCAGTGCTATTCGGGGCAACTACGAGCAGTACTTC
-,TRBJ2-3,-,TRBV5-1,CASSLGVNGATDTQYF,TGCGCCAGCAGCTTGGGGGTGAACGGAGCCACAGATACGCAGTATTTT
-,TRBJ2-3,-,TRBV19,CATTRGDTDTQYF,TGTGCCACCACCCGGGGCGACACAGATACGCAGTATTTT
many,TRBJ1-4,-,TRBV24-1,CATSGGGNEELFF,TGTGCCACCAGTGGGGGGGGGAATGAAGAACTGTTTTTT
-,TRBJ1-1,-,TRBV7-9,CASALADLRRTEAFF,TGTGCCAGCGCCTTAGCGGACCTCAGAAGGACTGAAGCTTTCTTT
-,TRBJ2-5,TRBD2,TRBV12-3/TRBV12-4,CASSFIGGRTETQYF,TGTGCCAGCAGTTTCATAGGCGGGAGGACAGAGACCCAGTACTTC
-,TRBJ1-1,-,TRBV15,CATSREGDTEAFF,TGTGCCACCAGCAGGGAGGGAGACACTGAAGCTTTCTTT
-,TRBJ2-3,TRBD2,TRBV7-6,CASSSISGRAVDTQYF,TGTGCCAGCAGCTCGATTAGCGGGAGGGCCGTAGATACGCAGTATTTT
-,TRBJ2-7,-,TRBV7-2,CASSGGLGEQYF,TGTGCCAGCAGTGGGGGGTTGGGCGAGCAGTACTTC
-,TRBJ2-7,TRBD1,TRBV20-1,CSARDGDRVTYEQYF,TGCAGTGCTAGAGACGGGGACAGGGTTACCTACGAGCAGTACTTC
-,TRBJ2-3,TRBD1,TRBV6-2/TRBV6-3,CASRDGQGRTDTQYF,TGTGCCAGCAGGGATGGACAGGGACGCACAGATACGCAGTATTTT
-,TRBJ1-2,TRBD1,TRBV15,CATSRDRTGGNYGYTF,TGTGCCACCAGCAGAGATAGGACAGGGGGCAACTATGGCTACACCTTC
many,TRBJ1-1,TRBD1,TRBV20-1,CSASTGDTEAFF,TGCAGTGCTTCTACAGGGGATACTGAAGCTTTCTTT
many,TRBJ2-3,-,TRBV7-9,CASSGRDRLTDTQYF,TGTGCCAGCAGCGGCCGGGACCGACTCACAGATACGCAGTATTTT
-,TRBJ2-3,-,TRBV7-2,CASSLRVAPDTQYF,TGTGCCAGCAGCTTACGGGTAGCTCCAGATACGCAGTATTTT
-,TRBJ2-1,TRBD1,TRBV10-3,CASRTGGLYNEQFF,TGTGCCAGCAGGACAGGGGGACTTTACAATGAGCAGTTCTTC